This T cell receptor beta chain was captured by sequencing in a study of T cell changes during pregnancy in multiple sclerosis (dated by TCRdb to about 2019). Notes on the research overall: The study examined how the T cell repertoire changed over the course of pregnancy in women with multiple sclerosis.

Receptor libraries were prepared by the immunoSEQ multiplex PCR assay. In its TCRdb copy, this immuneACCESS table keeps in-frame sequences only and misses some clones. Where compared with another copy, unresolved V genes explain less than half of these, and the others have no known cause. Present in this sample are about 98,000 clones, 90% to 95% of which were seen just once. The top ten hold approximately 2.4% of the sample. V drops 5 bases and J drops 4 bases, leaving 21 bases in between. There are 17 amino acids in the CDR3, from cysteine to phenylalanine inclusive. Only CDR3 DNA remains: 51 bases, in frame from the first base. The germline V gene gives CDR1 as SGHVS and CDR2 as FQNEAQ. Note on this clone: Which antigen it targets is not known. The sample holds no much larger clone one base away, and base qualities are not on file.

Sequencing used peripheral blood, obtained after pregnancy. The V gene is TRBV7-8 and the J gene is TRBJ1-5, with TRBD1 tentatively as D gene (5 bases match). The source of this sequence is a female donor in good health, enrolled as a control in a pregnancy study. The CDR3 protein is CASSHHLVQGGNQPQHF. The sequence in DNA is TGTGCCAGCAGCCACCACCTGGTCCAGGGAGGAAATCAGCCCCAGCATTTT.